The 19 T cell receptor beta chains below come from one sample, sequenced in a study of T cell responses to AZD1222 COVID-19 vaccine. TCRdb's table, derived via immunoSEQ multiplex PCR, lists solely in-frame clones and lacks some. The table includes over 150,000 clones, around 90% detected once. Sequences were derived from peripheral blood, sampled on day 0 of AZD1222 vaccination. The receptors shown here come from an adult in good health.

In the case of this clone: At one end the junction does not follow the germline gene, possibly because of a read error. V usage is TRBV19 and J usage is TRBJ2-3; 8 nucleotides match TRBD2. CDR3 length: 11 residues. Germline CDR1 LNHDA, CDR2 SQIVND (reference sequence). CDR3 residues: CASSNIAGKNF. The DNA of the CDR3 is TGTGCCAGTAGTAATATAGCGGGGAAGAATTTT.

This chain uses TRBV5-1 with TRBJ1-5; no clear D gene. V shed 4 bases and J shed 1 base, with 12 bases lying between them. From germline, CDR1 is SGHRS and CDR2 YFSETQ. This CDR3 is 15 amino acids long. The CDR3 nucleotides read TGCGCCAGCAGCCCAGACCCGGTGAGCAATCAGCCCCAGCATTTT. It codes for CASSPDPVSNQPQHF.

The CDR3 loop reads CASSYLGTGEAFF. For the CDR3, the DNA is TGTGCCAGCAGTTATCTTGGGACAGGGGAAGCTTTCTTT. The chain combines TRBV12-3 or TRBV12-4 with TRBJ1-1, with 9 positions matching TRBD1. Trimming at V came to 4 bases and at J to 8 bases, leaving 5 bases not matched to a gene. This CDR3 spans 13 amino acids.

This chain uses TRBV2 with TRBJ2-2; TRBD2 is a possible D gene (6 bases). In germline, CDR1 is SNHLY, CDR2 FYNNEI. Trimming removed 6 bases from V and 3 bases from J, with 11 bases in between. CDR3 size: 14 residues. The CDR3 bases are TGTGCCAGCAGGGGTGGGGACTACACCGGGGAGCTGTTTTTT. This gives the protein CASRGGDYTGELFF.

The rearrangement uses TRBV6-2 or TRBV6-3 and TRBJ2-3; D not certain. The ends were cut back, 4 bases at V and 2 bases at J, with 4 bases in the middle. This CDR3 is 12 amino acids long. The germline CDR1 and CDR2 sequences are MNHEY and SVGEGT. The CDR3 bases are TGTGCCAGCAGTTCGGACACAGATACGCAGTATTTT. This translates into CASSSDTDTQYF.

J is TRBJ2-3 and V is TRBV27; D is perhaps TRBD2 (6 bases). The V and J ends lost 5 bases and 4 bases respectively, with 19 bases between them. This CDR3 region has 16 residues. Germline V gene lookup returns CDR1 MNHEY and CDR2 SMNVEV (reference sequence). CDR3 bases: TGTGCCAGCAGTCCAATTCCCTTCTGGGGGGCAGATACGCAGTATTTT. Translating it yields CASSPIPFWGADTQYF.

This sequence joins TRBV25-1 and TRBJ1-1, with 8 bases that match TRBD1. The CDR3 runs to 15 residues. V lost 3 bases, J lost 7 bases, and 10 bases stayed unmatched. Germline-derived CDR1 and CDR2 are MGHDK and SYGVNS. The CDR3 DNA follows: TGTGCCAGCAGTGATTGGCGAGGGACAGGCAGTGAAGCTTTCTTT. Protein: CASSDWRGTGSEAFF. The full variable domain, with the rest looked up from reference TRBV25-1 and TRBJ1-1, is EADIYQTPRYLVIGTGKKITLECSQTMGHDKMYWYQQDPGMELHLIHYSYGVNSTEKGDLSSESTVSRIRTEHFPLTLESARPSHTSQYLCASSDWRGTGSEAFFGQGTRLTVV.

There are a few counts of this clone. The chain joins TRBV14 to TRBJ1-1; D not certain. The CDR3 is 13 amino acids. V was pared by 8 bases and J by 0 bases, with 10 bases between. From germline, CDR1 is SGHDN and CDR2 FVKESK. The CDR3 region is CASGPSLNTEAFF. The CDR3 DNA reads TGTGCCAGCGGCCCGAGTCTGAACACTGAAGCTTTCTTT.

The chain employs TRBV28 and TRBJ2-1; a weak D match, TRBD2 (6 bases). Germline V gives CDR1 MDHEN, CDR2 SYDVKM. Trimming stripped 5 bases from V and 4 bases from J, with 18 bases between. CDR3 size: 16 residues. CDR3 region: CASSISGRGAYNEQFF. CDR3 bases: TGTGCCAGCAGTATCTCTGGACGCGGGGCTTACAATGAGCAGTTCTTC. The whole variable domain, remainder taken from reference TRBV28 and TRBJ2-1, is DVKVTQSSRYLVKRTGEKVFLECVQDMDHENMFWYRQDPGLGLRLIYFSYDVKMKEKGDIPEGYSVSREKKERFSLILESASTNQTSMYLCASSISGRGAYNEQFFGPGTRLTVL.

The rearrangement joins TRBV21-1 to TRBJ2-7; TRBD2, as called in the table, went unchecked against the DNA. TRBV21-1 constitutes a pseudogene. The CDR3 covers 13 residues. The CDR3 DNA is TGTGCCGAGCCAAAGGGGGGGCCCTACGAGCAGTACTTC. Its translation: CAEPKGGPYEQYF.

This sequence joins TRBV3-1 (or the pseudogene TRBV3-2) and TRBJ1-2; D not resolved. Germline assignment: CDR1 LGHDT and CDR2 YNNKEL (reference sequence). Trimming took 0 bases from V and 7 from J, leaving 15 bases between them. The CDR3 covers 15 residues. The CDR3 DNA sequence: TGTGCCAGCAGCCAAGATCGGGGAATCCAGTCTGGCTACACCTTC. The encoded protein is CASSQDRGIQSGYTF.

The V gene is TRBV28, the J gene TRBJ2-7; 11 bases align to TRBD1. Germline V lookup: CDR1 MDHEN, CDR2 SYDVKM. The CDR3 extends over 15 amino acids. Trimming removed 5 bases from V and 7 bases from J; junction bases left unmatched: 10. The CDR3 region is CASSAPGQGAKEQYF. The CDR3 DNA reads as TGTGCCAGCAGTGCACCCGGACAGGGGGCAAAAGAGCAGTACTTC.

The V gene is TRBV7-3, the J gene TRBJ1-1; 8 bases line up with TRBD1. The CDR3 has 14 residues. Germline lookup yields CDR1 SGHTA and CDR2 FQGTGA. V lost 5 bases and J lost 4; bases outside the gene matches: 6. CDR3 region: CASSPGGSATEAFF. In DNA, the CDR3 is TGTGCCAGCAGCCCAGGGGGCTCTGCCACTGAAGCTTTCTTT.

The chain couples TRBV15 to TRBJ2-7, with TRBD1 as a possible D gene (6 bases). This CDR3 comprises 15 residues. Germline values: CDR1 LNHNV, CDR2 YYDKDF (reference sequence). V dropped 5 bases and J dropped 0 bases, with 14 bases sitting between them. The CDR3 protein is CATSDGTRSSYEQYF. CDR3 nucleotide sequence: TGTGCCACCAGCGATGGGACAAGAAGCTCCTACGAGCAGTACTTC.

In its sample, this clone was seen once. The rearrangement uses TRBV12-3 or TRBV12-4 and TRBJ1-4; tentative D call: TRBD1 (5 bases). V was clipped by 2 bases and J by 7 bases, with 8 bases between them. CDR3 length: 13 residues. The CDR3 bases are TGTGCCAGCAGTTTACAGGGTCCTGAAAAACTGTTTTTT. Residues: CASSLQGPEKLFF.

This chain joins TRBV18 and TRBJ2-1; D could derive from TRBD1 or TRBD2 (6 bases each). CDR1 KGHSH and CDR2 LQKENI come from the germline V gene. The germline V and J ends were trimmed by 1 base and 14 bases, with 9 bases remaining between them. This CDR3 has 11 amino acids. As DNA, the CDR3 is TGTGCCAGCTCACCACAGGAGGGGGAGTTCTTC. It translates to CASSPQEGEFF. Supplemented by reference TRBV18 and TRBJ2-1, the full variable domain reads NAGVMQNPRHLVRRRGQEARLRCSPMKGHSHVYWYRQLPEEGLKFMVYLQKENIIDESGMPKERFSAEFPKEGPSILRIQQVVRGDSAAYFCASSPQEGEFFGPGTRLTVL.

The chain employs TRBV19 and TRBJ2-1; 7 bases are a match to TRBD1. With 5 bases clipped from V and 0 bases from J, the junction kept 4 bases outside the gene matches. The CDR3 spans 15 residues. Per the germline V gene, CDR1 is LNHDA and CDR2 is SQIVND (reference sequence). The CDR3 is CASSPTGSSYNEQFF. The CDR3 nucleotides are TGTGCCAGTAGTCCGACAGGGAGCTCCTACAATGAGCAGTTCTTC.

CDR3: CASSFGSGLDSGNTIYF. In DNA, the CDR3 is TGCGCCAGCAGCTTTGGATCCGGCCTGGACTCTGGAAACACCATATATTTT. The chain carries TRBV5-1 and TRBJ1-3; no firm D call. CDR1 SGHRS and CDR2 YFSETQ come from the germline V gene. The V end lost 2 bases, the J end lost 0 bases, and 15 bases lay between the germline ends. The CDR3 has 17 residues.

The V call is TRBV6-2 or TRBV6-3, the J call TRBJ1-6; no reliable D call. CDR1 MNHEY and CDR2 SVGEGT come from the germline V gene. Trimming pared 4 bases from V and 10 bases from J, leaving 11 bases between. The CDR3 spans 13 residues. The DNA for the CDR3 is TGTGCCAGCAGTTCCAAGGCGGGCTCACCCCTCCACTTT. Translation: CASSSKAGSPLHF.